The next 6 T cell receptor beta chains were all read from a single sample in a study of shared clonotypes between healthy human individuals. Profiling relied on immunoSEQ multiplex PCR, and the TCRdb table lists in-frame clones only, not all of them. The sample contains 2 million to 2.5 million clones, over 85% of which appear only once. Naive CD8 cells were CD45RO-negative, positively selected for CCR7, excluding terminally differentiated effector memory CD45RA+ cells. What was sequenced was naive CD8+ T cells sorted from blood. The receptor set was obtained from a man between 18 and 35 years old in good health.

This chain uses TRBV7-8 with TRBJ2-5, with D tentatively TRBD1 or TRBD2 (6 bases each). CDR3 length: 18 residues. V lost 3 bases, J lost 2 bases, and 22 bases lay in between. Germline values: CDR1 SGHVS, CDR2 FQNEAQ. The CDR3, as DNA: TGTGCCAGCAGCTTTTCGATCGGGGGCGAGCAGCCACAAGAGACCCAGTACTTC. Translated, it gives CASSFSIGGEQPQETQYF. The full variable domain, with the rest looked up from reference TRBV7-8 and TRBJ2-5, is GAGVSQSPRYKVAKRGQDVALRCDPISGHVSLFWYQQALGQGPEFLTYFQNEAQLDKSGLPSDRFFAERPEGSVSTLKIQRTQQEDSAVYLCASSFSIGGEQPQETQYFGPGTRLLVL.

V is TRBV4-1 and J is TRBJ2-3, with unresolved D. The CDR3 spans 18 residues. The V gene's germline CDR1 is MGHRA and CDR2 YSYEKL. V was shortened by 2 bases and J by 0 bases, with 18 bases between the two germline ends. As DNA, the CDR3 is TGCGCCAGCAGCCAAACCGGAAACAGCGACCCTAGCACAGATACGCAGTATTTT. As protein: CASSQTGNSDPSTDTQYF.

The V call is TRBV28, the J call TRBJ2-2; TRBD1 or TRBD2 may be the D gene (5 bases each). Germline values: CDR1 MDHEN, CDR2 SYDVKM. The CDR3 runs 15 residues. V was pared by 2 bases and J by 4 bases, with 11 bases between. In nucleotides, the CDR3 is TGTGCCAGCAGTTTAACCAGGGAGAGCACCGGGGAGCTGTTTTTT. It is translated as CASSLTRESTGELFF.

This clone showed up just once. V and J are TRBV29-1 and TRBJ1-1; D might be TRBD1 (6 bases). The CDR3 spans 14 residues. The germline CDR1 and CDR2 sequences are SQVTM and ANQGSEA. Trimming took off 6 bases at V and 3 bases at J, with 17 bases between the two ends. The CDR3 sequence is CSVLSQGLYTEAFF. The CDR3 bases are TGCAGCGTCCTCTCTCAGGGGTTGTACACTGAAGCTTTCTTT. Combining the CDR3 with reference TRBV29-1 and TRBJ1-1 gives the whole variable domain SAVISQKPSRDICQRGTSLTIQCQVDSQVTMMFWYRQQPGQSLTLIATANQGSEATYESGFVIDKFPISRPNLTFSTLTVSNMSPEDSSIYLCSVLSQGLYTEAFFGQGTRLTVV.

This chain uses TRBV7-8 with TRBJ2-5, with 12 bases fitting TRBD2. CDR3 size: 18 residues. The germline V gene encodes CDR1 SGHVS and CDR2 FQNEAQ. Trimming took 8 bases from V and 0 from J; bases not matched to a gene: 13. CDR3 nucleotides: TGTGCCAGCGAGGGCCGACTAGCGGGAGCATCGTACCAAGAGACCCAGTACTTC. Its protein product is CASEGRLAGASYQETQYF.

This chain joins TRBV11-3 and TRBJ1-6; 9 bases fit TRBD1. CDR3 size: 16 residues. The V gene end was trimmed by 3 bases and the J gene end by 6 bases; junction bases not matched to a gene: 6. Germline CDR1 SGHNT, CDR2 YENEEA. CDR3 bases: TGTGCCAGCAGCTTGGGCCGACAGGGGGTTAATTCACCCCTCCACTTT. Translation: CASSLGRQGVNSPLHF.